Listed here is a single T cell receptor (beta chain). Assay: immunoSEQ multiplex PCR; the TCRdb copy retains only in-frame clones and omits some. The sample contains around 38,000 clones, 86% of which appear only once. Looked up from germline, CDR1 is SGHVS and CDR2 is FNYEAQ. The V gene end was trimmed by 0 bases and the J gene end by 4 bases; junction bases not matched to a gene: 4. This CDR3 has 15 amino acids. The record originates from a study of PD-L1 blockade in urothelial cancer. Time point specified: peripheral blood 6 weeks after treatment start. This clonotype originated in a man in his sixties with urothelial cancer. V and J are TRBV7-6 and TRBJ2-7, with TRBD2 matching 9 bases. The specimen comprised PBMCs, sampled around atezolizumab (anti-PD-L1) treatment. CDR3 in DNA: TGTGCCAGCAGCTTAGCGGGACTAGCAACGTACGAGCAGTACTTC. It yields the protein CASSLAGLATYEQYF.